The clone carrying this T cell receptor (beta chain) has a single count. The table came from immunoSEQ multiplex PCR; TCRdb's copy has only in-frame clones and leaves some out. Of 540,000 or so clones in the sample, 75% to 85% were seen once. The V segment lost 3 bases and the J segment 6 bases; nucleotides outside the gene matches: 11. The CDR3 covers 15 residues. Germline CDR1 and CDR2: SGHRS and YFSETQ. The sample originates from a study of shared T cell receptors in the human thymus. These data are also associated with another study on human thymus T cells. That paper adds: Both thymic and peripheral blood repertoires showed apparently biased V and J usage.

This chain joins TRBV5-1 and TRBJ2-7, with TRBD2 identical over 8 bases. Source material: thymocytes. The source of this sequence is a boy less than two years old with a congenital heart defect. In DNA form, the CDR3 reads TGCGCCAGCAGCTGGGGAGCGGGAGCGCGCGGCGAGCAGTACTTC. It yields the protein CASSWGAGARGEQYF.